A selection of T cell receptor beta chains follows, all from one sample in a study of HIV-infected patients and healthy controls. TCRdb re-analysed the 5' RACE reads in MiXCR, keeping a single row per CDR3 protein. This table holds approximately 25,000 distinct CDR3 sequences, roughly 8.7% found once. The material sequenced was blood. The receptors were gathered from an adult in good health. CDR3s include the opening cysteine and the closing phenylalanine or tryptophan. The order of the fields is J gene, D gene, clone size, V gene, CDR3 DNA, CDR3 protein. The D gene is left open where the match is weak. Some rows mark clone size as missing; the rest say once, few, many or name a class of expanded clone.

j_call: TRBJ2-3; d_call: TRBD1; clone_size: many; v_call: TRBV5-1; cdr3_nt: TGCGCCAGCAGCTGGACAGGGTTTACAGATACGCAGTATTTT; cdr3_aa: CASSWTGFTDTQYF
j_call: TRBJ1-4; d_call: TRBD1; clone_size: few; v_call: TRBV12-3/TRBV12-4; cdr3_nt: TGTGCCAGCAGTAGGGGACAGAATGAAAAACTGTTTTTT; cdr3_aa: CASSRGQNEKLFF
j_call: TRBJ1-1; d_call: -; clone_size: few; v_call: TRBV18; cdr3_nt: TGTGCCAGCTCACCACCCGCCCAGAACACTGAAGCTTTCTTT; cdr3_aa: CASSPPAQNTEAFF
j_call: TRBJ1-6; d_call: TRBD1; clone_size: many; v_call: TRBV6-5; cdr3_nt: TGTGCCAGCAGTTACAACGGACAGGGGATATCCTATAATTCACCCCTCCACTTT; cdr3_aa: CASSYNGQGISYNSPLHF
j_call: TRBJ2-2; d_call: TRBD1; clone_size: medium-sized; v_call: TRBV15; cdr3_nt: TGTGCCACCAGCAGAGATACGAGACAGGGTCGTACCGGGGAGCTGTTTTTT; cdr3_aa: CATSRDTRQGRTGELFF
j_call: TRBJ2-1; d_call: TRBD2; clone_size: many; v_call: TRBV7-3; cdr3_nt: TGTGCCAGCAAGATTAGCGGGGGGAATGGTGAGCAGTTCTTC; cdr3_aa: CASKISGGNGEQFF
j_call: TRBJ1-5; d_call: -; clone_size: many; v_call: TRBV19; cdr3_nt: TGTGCCAGTTGGGACGTAAGTAATCAGCCCCAGCATTTT; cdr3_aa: CASWDVSNQPQHF
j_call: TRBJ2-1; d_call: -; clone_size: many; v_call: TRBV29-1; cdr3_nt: TGCAGCGTTGACGGGGTACCAGGGGAATTGGGTTATGAGCAGTTCTTC; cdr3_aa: CSVDGVPGELGYEQFF
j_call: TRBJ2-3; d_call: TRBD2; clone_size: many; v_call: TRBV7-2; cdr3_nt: TGTGCCAGCAGCTTAGAAGCGGGGGGATCTTTGAGCACAGATACGCAGTATTTT; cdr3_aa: CASSLEAGGSLSTDTQYF
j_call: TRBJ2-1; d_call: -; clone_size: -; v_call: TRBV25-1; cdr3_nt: TGTGCCAGCAGTGACCTCCAGGGCAAGGTCGATGAGCAGTTCTTC; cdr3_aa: CASSDLQGKVDEQFF
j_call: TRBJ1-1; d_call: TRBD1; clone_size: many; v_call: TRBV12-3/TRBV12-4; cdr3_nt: TGTGCCAGCAGTACTACCGGGACAGTGAACACTGAAGCTTTCTTT; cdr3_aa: CASSTTGTVNTEAFF
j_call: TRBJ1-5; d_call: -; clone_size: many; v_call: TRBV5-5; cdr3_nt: TGTGCCAGCAGACCCGATGGGAGCAATCAGCCCCAGCATTTT; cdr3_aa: CASRPDGSNQPQHF
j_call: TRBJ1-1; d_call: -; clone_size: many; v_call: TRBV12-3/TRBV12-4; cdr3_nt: TGTGCCAGCAGTTCCTACCCCGGGACCGCCGCTGTGAACACTGAAGCTTTCTTT; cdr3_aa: CASSSYPGTAAVNTEAFF
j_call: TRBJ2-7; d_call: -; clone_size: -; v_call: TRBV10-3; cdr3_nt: TGTGCCATCAGTGACTACAGGGAGAGTGTCGGGGCCGAGCAGTACTTC; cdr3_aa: CAISDYRESVGAEQYF
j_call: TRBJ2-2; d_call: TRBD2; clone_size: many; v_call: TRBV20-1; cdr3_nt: TGCAGTGCTAGAGACGGGGGGGCCTCTGTAGCCGGGGAGCTGTTTTTT; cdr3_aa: CSARDGGASVAGELFF
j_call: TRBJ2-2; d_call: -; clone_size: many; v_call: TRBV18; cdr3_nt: TGTGCCAGCTCACCATCTTACGTCAGCACCGGGGAGCTGTTTTTT; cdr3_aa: CASSPSYVSTGELFF
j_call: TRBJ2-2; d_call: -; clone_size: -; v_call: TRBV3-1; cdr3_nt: TGTGCCAGCGGGCGGGGACCCACCGGGGAGCTGTTTTTT; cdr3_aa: CASGRGPTGELFF
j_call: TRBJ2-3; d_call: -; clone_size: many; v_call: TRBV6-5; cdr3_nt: TGTGCCAGCAGTGGGGGGGGCGATACGCAGTATTTT; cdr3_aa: CASSGGGDTQYF
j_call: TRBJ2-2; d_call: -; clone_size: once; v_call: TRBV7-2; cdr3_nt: TGTGCCAGCAGCGTGGGACAAGCGAACACCGGGGAGCTGTTTTTT; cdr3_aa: CASSVGQANTGELFF
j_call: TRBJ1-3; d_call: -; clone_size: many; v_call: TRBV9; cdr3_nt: TGTGCCAGCAGCCGGAGACCTGGAAACACCATATATTTT; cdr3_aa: CASSRRPGNTIYF
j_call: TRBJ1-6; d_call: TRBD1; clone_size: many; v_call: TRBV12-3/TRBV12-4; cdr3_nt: TGTGCCAGCAGCCCCGGACAGGGGGCTAGTTCACCCCTCCACTTT; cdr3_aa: CASSPGQGASSPLHF
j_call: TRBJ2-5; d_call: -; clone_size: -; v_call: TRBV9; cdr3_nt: TGTGCCAGCAGCCGCGACAGTCCCCAAGAGACCCAGTACTTC; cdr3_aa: CASSRDSPQETQYF
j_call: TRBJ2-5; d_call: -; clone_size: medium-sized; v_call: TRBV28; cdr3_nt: TGTGCCAGCATTCATCAAGAGACCCAGTACTTC; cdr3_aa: CASIHQETQYF
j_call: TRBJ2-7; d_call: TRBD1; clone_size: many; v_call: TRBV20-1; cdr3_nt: TGCAGTGCTCCTGCGGCGGACAGGGGGCTTAGGGAGCAGTACTTC; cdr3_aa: CSAPAADRGLREQYF
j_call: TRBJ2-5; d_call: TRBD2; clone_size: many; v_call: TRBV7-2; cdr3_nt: TGTGCCAGCAGCTTATGGGCTAGCGGGGGCGAAGAGACCCAGTACTTC; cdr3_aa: CASSLWASGGEETQYF
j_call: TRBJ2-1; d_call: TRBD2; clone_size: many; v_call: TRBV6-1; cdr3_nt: TGTGCCAGCAGTGAAGAGGCGGGGGGGAACAATGAGCAGTTCTTC; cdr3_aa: CASSEEAGGNNEQFF
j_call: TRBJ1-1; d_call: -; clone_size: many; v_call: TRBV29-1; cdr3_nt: TGCAGCGTTTCGTGGGGGGCCCAGAACACTGAAGCTTTCTTT; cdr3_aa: CSVSWGAQNTEAFF
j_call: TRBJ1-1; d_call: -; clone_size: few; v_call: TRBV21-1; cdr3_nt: TGTGCCAGCAGCAAGGGAGGACAGGTACAAAACAACACTGAAGCTTTCTTT; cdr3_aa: CASSKGGQVQNNTEAFF
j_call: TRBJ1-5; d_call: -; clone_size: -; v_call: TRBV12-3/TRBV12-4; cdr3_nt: TGTGAAAGAAGTCCCCAGGGAAAGGGCCGGCAGCCCCAGCATTTT; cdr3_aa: CERSPQGKGRQPQHF
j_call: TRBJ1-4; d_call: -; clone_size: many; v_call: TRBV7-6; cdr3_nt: TGTGCCAGCAGGCGGACAGTAGGGGAAAAACTGTTTTTT; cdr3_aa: CASRRTVGEKLFF
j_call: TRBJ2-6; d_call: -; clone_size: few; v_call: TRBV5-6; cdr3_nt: TGTGCCAGCAGCCCCTCTCCTGGGGCCAACGTCCTGACTTTC; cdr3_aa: CASSPSPGANVLTF
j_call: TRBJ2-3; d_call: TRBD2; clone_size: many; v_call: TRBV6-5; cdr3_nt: TGTGCCAGCAGTTATAGGGGACTAGTAACAGATACGCAGTATTTT; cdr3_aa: CASSYRGLVTDTQYF
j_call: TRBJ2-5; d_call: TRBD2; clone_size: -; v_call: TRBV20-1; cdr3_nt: TGCAGTGCTAGACCTCCTAGCGGGGGGCAAGAGACCCAGTACTTC; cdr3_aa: CSARPPSGGQETQYF
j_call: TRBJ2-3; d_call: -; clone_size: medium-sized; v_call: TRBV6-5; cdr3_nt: TGTGCCAGCAGTTACTCGAGTAGGGCCAGTGATACGCAGTATTTT; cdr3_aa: CASSYSSRASDTQYF
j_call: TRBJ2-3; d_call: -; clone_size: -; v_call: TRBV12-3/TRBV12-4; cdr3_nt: TGTGCCAGCAGTTTTCAGCCGGGGAGCACAGATACGCAGTATTTT; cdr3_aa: CASSFQPGSTDTQYF
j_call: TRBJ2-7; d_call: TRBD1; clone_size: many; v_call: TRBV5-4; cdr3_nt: TGTGCCAGCGGGATCCAGGGGGTCGACGAGCAGTACTTC; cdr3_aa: CASGIQGVDEQYF
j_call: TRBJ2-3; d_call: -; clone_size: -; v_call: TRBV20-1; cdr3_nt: TGCAGTGCTCTGACCCAGGGACAAACCGGCACAGATACGCAGTATTTT; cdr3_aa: CSALTQGQTGTDTQYF
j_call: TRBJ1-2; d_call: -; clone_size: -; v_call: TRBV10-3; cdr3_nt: TGTGCCATCAGCGGAGGAGGGGTGGATGGCTACACCTTC; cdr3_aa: CAISGGGVDGYTF
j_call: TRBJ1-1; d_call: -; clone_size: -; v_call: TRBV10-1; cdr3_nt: TGCGCCAGCAGTGAGAGGGGCAGGCCCACTGAAGCTTTCTTT; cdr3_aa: CASSERGRPTEAFF
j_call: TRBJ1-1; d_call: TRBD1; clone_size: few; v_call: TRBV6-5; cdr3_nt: TGTGCCAGCAGTCCCTGGGACAGGGGGCCGAACACTGAAGCTTTCTTT; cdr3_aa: CASSPWDRGPNTEAFF
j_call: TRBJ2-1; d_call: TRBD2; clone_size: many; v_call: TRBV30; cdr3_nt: TGTGCCTGGAGTCCCGGACTAGCGAATGAGCAGTTCTTC; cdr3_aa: CAWSPGLANEQFF
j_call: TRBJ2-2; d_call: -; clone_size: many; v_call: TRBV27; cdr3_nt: TGTGCCAGCCGAAATGGGGGGGGCCTCACCGGGGAGCTGTTTTTT; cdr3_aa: CASRNGGGLTGELFF
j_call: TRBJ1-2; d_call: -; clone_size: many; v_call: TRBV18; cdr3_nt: TGTGCCAGCTCACCGGAAGGGTATGGCTACACCTTC; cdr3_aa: CASSPEGYGYTF
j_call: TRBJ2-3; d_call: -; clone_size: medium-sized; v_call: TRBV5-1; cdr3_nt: TGCGCCAGCAGCCCCCTTCTATCCAGCACAGATACGCAGTATTTT; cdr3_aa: CASSPLLSSTDTQYF
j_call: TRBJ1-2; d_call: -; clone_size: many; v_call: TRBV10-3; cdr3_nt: TGTGCCATCAGGGACAGCAATAACTATGGCTACACCTTC; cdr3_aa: CAIRDSNNYGYTF